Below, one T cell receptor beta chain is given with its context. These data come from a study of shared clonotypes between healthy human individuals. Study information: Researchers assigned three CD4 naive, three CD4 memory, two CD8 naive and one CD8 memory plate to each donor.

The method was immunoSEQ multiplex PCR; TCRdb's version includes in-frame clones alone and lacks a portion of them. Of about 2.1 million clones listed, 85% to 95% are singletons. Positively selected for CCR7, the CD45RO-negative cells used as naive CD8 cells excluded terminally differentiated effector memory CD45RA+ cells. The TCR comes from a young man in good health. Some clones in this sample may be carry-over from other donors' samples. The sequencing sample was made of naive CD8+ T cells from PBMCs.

The CDR3 loop reads CASSLNVPPGHRNEQYF. The CDR3 DNA reads TGTGCCAGCAGCTTAAATGTTCCTCCGGGACACCGGAACGAGCAGTACTTC. This chain joins TRBV7-3 and TRBJ2-7, with D tentatively TRBD1 (6 bases). The V end was cut by 1 base, the J end by 5 bases, with 21 bases between. The CDR3 contains 17 residues. The V gene's germline CDR1 is SGHTA and CDR2 FQGTGA.